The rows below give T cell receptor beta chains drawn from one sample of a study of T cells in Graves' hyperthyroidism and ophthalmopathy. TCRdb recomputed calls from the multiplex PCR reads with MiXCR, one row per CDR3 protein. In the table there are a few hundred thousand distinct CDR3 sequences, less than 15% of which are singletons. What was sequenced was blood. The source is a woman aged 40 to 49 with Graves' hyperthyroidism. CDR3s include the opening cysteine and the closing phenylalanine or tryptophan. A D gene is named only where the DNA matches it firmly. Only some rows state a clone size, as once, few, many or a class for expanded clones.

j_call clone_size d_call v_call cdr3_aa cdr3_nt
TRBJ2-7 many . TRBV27 CASGYEQYF TGTGCCAGCGGGTACGAGCAGTACTTC
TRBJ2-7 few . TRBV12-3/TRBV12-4 CASQKVGGSSYGQYF TGTGCCAGCCAAAAGGTCGGGGGTTCGTCCTACGGGCAGTACTTC
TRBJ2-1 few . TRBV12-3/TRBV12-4 CASSSRVSSPFF TGTGCCAGCAGTTCTAGAGTGTCGAGTCCGTTCTTC
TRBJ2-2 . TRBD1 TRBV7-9 CASSLRSGTGATGELFF TGTGCCAGCAGCTTAAGGTCGGGGACAGGGGCCACCGGGGAGCTGTTTTTT
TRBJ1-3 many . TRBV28 CASSSPTETGGGGNTIYF TGTGCCAGCAGTTCCCCGACCGAGACAGGCGGAGGTGGAAACACCATATATTTT
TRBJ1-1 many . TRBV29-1 CSVADLNTEAFF TGCAGCGTTGCGGACTTGAACACTGAAGCTTTCTTT
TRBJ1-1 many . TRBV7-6 CASSLAVVNTEAFF TGTGCCAGCAGCTTAGCGGTCGTGAACACTGAAGCTTTCTTT
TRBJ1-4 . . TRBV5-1 CASSLDGGRNEKLFF TGCGCCAGCAGCTTGGACGGGGGGCGGAATGAAAAACTGTTTTTT
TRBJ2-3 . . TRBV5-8 CASSLGTQTDTQYF TGTGCCAGCAGCTTGGGGACACAAACAGATACGCAGTATTTT
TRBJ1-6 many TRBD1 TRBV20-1 CSARDAQGAQNSPLHF TGCAGTGCTAGAGATGCACAGGGGGCGCAGAATTCACCCCTCCACTTT
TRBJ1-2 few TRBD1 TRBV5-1 CASSINLQGTNYGYTF TGCGCCAGCAGCATAAATTTACAGGGGACTAACTATGGCTACACCTTC
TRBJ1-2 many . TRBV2 CASRAMANYGYTF TGTGCCAGCAGGGCGATGGCTAACTATGGCTACACCTTC
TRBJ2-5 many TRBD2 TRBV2 CASMLAGGMKTQYF TGTGCCAGCATGCTAGCGGGAGGGATGAAGACCCAGTACTTC
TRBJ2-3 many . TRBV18 CASSPLGAATDTQYF TGTGCCAGCTCACCGCTGGGGGCAGCGACAGATACGCAGTATTTT
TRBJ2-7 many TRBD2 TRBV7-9 CASSLDGLAGAAKEQYF TGTGCCAGCAGCTTGGACGGACTAGCGGGAGCTGCAAAGGAGCAGTACTTC
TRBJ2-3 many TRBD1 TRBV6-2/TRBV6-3 CASSSMRTGTPDTQYF TGTGCCAGCAGTTCGATGAGGACAGGGACCCCAGATACGCAGTATTTT